These 10 T cell receptor beta chains share one sample of origin, sequenced in a study of shared T cell receptors in the human thymus. Sequencing was performed with immunoSEQ multiplex PCR; in TCRdb, only in-frame clones are kept and a portion is missing. The table records hundreds of thousands of clones, about 87% of them present only once. The same data also contributed to another study, on human thymus T cells.

Material: thymocytes. The receptors were sampled from a boy under two years old with a congenital heart defect.

The genes are TRBV12-5 and TRBJ1-1; the D is unclear. Trimming cost V 2 bases and J 13 bases, with 14 bases left between them. Per the germline V gene, CDR1 is LGHNT and CDR2 is FRNRAP. The CDR3 extends over 12 amino acids. CDR3 loop: CASGLPPSVLFF. CDR3 bases: TGTGCTAGTGGTTTGCCCCCAAGCGTCCTTTTCTTT.

V gene TRBV28 combines with J gene TRBJ2-1; the D gene is possibly TRBD1 (6 bases). The CDR3 has 15 amino acids. V was shortened by 5 bases and J by 4 bases, with 15 bases between the two germline ends. The germline CDR1 and CDR2 sequences are MDHEN and SYDVKM. The DNA for the CDR3 is TGTGCCAGCAGTCTCAAGGGGGTTTTATACAATGAGCAGTTCTTC. This encodes CASSLKGVLYNEQFF. Full variable domain (missing parts from reference TRBV28 and TRBJ2-1): DVKVTQSSRYLVKRTGEKVFLECVQDMDHENMFWYRQDPGLGLRLIYFSYDVKMKEKGDIPEGYSVSREKKERFSLILESASTNQTSMYLCASSLKGVLYNEQFFGPGTRLTVL.

The V gene is TRBV10-3, the J gene TRBJ2-1, with 8 bases matching TRBD1. CDR3 length equals 14 residues. Germline CDR1 ENHRY, CDR2 SYGVKD. V lost 11 bases to trimming and J lost 4 bases; unmatched junction nucleotides: 10. As DNA, the CDR3 is TGTGCCGCTGAAGACAGGGGACTTTACAATGAGCAGTTCTTC. This gives the protein CAAEDRGLYNEQFF.

This rearrangement joins TRBV7-9 to TRBJ1-2, with a weak D call TRBD1 (5 bases). With 9 bases removed from V and 4 bases from J, the gap between germline ends came to 24 bases. Germline V lookup: CDR1 SEHNR, CDR2 FQNEAQ (reference sequence). This CDR3 spans 16 amino acids. The CDR3 sequence: CASGINSTGLGYGYTF. CDR3 nucleotides: TGTGCCAGTGGAATTAACTCCACAGGTCTCGGCTATGGCTACACCTTC.

This clone appeared once. Other nucleotide sequences in the sample specify the same CDR3. The chain is built from TRBV2 and TRBJ1-2; 11 nucleotides align to TRBD1. CDR1 and CDR2 from the germline V gene are SNHLY and FYNNEI. The CDR3 contains 13 residues. The trim removed 6 bases at V and 4 bases at J, leaving 1 base unmatched. CDR3 nucleotide sequence: TGTGCCAGCAGGGGGACAGGGGGCTATGGCTACACCTTC. Its translation: CASRGTGGYGYTF.

This clone occurred a few times. The chain carries TRBV4-1 and TRBJ2-2; 8 nucleotides match TRBD2. The CDR3 totals 16 residues. J was trimmed by 5 bases and V by 2 bases; bases with no gene match: 7. CDR1 and CDR2 from the germline V gene are MGHRA and YSYEKL. CDR3: CASSQQAGAPTGELFF. The CDR3 bases are TGCGCCAGCAGCCAACAAGCGGGGGCGCCGACCGGGGAGCTGTTTTTT.

The V gene is TRBV27, the J gene TRBJ1-1; a possible D gene is TRBD1 (5 bases). Germline V CDR1 and CDR2: MNHEY, SMNVEV (reference sequence). The ends were cut back, 4 bases at V and 1 base at J, with 10 bases in the middle. The CDR3 spans 14 residues. This CDR3 is CASSWGGPNTEAFF. CDR3 in DNA: TGTGCCAGCAGTTGGGGGGGACCGAACACTGAAGCTTTCTTT.

The chain combines TRBV5-1 with TRBJ2-3; 10 nucleotides line up with TRBD1. J gave up 1 base and V 5 bases, and 7 bases lay outside the gene matches. Germline CDR1 and CDR2: SGHRS and YFSETQ. This CDR3 comprises 16 residues. In DNA, the CDR3 is TGCGCCAGCAGGCGGACAGGGGGGCCCGGCACAGATACGCAGTATTTT. Translating it yields CASRRTGGPGTDTQYF.

V gene TRBV29-1 combines with J gene TRBJ2-7, with TRBD2 as a possible D gene (6 bases). The germline V gene encodes CDR1 SQVTM and CDR2 ANQGSEA. The CDR3 is 12 amino acids. V was pared by 1 base and J by 7 bases, with 11 bases between. The CDR3 DNA reads as TGCAGCGTTGAAGGACTAGACCAAGAGCAGTACTTC. This translates into CSVEGLDQEQYF.

V gene TRBV29-1 combines with J gene TRBJ1-2, with D possibly being TRBD1 (5 bases). The CDR3 sequence is 14 residues long. V lost 5 bases to trimming and J lost 4 bases, with 17 bases between them. Germline V CDR1 and CDR2: SQVTM, ANQGSEA. The CDR3 DNA reads TGCAGCGTTATGCCTACCGGGGGACTCTATGGCTACACCTTC. Translated, it gives CSVMPTGGLYGYTF.